Listed here is a single T cell receptor beta chain. What it recognizes is unknown. The data stem from a study of cytomegalovirus exposure and HLA in healthy donors. Study-wide context: Out of roughly 170 million T cells, an earlier analysis found about 120 million unique TCR beta sequences in total.

This CDR3 is 14 amino acids long. The ends lost 5 bases at V and 7 bases at J; junction bases unmatched: 9. Germline values: CDR1 LNHDA, CDR2 SQIVND (reference sequence). The study ran its PCR with 60 Vbeta and 13 Jbeta primers. TCRdb's table, derived via immunoSEQ multiplex PCR, lists solely in-frame clones and lacks some. Of roughly 200,000 clones in the sample, roughly four fifths were seen once. Regarding the study as a whole: Earlier analysis found most TCR beta V segments productive about 87% or about 30% of the time. Analysis was carried out at a later point, and it linked a missense DCLRE1C variant to TCR beta V- and J-gene trimming. As was reported, the HLA-A and HLA-B alleles of most subjects were accurately predicted from TCR beta sequences.

Sequencing was performed on PBMCs. This receptor was obtained from a woman aged 25 to 39 in good health and CMV-seropositive. The chain couples TRBV19 to TRBJ1-1, with 8 bases aligning to TRBD1. CDR3 loop: CASSFRDRYGEAFF. CDR3 bases: TGTGCCAGTAGTTTCCGGGACAGGTATGGTGAAGCTTTCTTT.